The clone carrying this T cell receptor beta chain showed up just once. This record belongs to a study of blood T cell repertoires in COVID-19. V gave up 4 bases and J gave up 2 bases; unmatched junction bases: 14. Germline assignment: CDR1 LGHDT and CDR2 YNNKEL (reference sequence). The CDR3 has 19 residues. As originally analysed: Reference gene primer amplification in the assay estimated nucleated cell counts. The table came from immunoSEQ multiplex PCR; TCRdb's copy has only in-frame clones and leaves some out. The DNA was the basis for D and trimming; V, J and clone size are from that table. Of tens of thousands of clones detected, over 75% appear once; the ten largest clones hold around 15%.

This TCR was sampled from an older woman with active COVID-19. Sequencing input: peripheral blood. This chain uses TRBV3-1 (or the pseudogene TRBV3-2) with TRBJ1-2; 12 bases map to TRBD1. This chain's CDR3 is CASSPTGTGGRDENYGYTF. The CDR3 bases are TGTGCCAGCAGCCCTACCGGGACAGGGGGCCGAGACGAAAACTATGGCTACACCTTC.